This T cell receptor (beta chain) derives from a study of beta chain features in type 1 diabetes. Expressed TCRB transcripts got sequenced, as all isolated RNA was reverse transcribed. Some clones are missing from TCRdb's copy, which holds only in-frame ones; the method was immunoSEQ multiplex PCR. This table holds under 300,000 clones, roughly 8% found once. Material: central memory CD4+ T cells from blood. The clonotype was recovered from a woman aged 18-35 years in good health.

CDR3 in amino acids: CASSLGTPTDTQYF. CDR3 in DNA: TGTGCCAGCAGTTTGGGGACACCGACAGATACGCAGTATTTT. The chain joins TRBV6-1 to TRBJ2-3; the D gene is possibly TRBD1 (6 bases). The CDR3 runs 14 residues. Germline V gene sequence: CDR1 MNHNS, CDR2 SASEGT. V was clipped by 5 bases and J by 3 bases, with 12 bases between them.